This record looks at one T cell receptor beta chain sequence and its context. The sample is drawn from a study of tumor-infiltrating lymphocytes in oesophageal squamous cell carcinoma. V lost 3 bases and J lost 6, with 31 bases in between. The CDR3 loop spans 19 amino acids. Germline V gene sequence: CDR1 DFQATT, CDR2 SNEGSKA (reference sequence). TCRdb reprocessed the PCR reads via MiXCR and lists one record per CDR3 protein. The sample contains around 12,000 distinct CDR3 sequences, roughly 51% of which appear only once. V is TRBV20-1 and J is TRBJ2-3, with D tentatively TRBD1 (6 bases). The sequenced material came from esophageal tumor tissue. This TCR was recovered from a female donor with esophageal squamous cell carcinoma. DNA for the CDR3: TGCAGTGCTAGGAGTTGGCAGGGGCTAAGTGGTGAAAGTCGGGATACGCAGTATTTT. Translation gives CSARSWQGLSGESRDTQYF.